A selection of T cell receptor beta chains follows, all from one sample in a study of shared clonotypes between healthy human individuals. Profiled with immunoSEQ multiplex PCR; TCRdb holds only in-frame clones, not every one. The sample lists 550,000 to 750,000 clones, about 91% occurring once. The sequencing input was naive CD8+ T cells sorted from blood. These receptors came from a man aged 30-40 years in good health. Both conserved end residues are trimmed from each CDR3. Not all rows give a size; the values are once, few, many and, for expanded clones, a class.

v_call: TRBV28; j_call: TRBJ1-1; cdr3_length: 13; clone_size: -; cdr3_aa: ASSATGYVHTEAF
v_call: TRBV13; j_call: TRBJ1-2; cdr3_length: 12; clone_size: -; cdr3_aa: ASSVTGALYGYT
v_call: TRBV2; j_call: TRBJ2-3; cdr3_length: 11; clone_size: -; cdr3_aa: AIVPLGADTQY
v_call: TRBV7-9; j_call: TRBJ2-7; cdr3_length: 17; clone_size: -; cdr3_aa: ASSQTRGQGSFGIYEQY
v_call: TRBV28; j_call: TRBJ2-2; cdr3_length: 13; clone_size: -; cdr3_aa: ASYPGTANTGELF
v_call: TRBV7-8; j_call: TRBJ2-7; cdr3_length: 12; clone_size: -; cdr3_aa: ASSLDARPWEQY
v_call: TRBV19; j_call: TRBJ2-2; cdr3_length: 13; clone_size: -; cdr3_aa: ASSMSGGNTGELF
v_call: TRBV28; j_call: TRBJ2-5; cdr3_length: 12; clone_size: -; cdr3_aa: ASSQSQGLETQY
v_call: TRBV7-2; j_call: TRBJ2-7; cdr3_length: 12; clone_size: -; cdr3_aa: ASSFPGLNYEQY
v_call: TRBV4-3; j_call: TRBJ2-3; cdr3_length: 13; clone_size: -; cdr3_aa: ASSQFTSDTDTQY
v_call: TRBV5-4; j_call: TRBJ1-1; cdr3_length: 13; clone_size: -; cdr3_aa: ASSVLGVMNTEAF
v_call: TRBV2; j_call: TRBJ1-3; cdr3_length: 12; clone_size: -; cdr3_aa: ARTGTGAGNTIY
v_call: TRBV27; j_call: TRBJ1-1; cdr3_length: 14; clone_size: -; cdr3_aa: ASSPRQGPRDTEAF
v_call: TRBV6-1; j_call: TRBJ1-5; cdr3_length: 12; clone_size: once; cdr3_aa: ASSDYIGIQPQH
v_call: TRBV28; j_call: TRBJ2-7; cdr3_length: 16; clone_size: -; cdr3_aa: ASSPGRGTSGISYEQY
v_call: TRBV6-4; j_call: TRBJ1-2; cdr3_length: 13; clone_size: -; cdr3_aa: ASRSTGLANYGYT
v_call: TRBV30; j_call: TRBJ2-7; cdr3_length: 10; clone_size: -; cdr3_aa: AWRIRAHEQY
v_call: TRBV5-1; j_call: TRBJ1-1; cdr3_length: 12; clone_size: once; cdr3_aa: ASRKHEQNTEAF
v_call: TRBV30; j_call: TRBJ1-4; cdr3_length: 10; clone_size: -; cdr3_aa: ALTGKAMELF
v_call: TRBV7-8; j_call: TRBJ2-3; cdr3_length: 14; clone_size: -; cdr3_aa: ASSQNTLTSTDTQY
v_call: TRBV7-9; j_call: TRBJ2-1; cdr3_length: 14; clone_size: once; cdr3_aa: ASSLGPGVLNNEQF
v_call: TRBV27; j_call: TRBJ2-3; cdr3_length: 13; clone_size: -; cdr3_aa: ASSLSSALTDTQY
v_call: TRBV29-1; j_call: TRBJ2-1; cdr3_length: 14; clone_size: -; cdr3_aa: SVDPAAEGSYNEQF
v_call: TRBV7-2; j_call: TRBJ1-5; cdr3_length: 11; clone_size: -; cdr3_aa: ASSLGGVQPQH
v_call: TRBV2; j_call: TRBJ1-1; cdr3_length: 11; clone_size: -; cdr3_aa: ASRPEKNTEAF
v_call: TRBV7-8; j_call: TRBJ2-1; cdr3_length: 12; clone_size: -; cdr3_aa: ASRGSWDNNEQF
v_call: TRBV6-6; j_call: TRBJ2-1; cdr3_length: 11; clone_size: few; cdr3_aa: ASRRLAEDEQF
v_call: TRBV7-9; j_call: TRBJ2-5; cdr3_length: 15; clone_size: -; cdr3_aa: ASSLKPRDRDSVTQY
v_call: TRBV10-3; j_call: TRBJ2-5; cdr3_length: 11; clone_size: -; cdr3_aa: AISDVYQETQY
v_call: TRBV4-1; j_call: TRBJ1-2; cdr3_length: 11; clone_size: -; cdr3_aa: ASSPDRGFGYT
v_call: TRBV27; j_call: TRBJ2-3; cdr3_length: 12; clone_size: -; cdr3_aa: ASSQYRSTDTQY
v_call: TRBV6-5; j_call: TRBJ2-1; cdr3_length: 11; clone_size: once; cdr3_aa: ASSRGSGSEQF
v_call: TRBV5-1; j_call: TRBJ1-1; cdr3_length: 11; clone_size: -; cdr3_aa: ASRSPRQGEAF
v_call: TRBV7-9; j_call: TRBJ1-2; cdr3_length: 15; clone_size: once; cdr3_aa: ASSPWDSADQGYGYT
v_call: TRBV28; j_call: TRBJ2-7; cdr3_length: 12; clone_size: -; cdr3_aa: ASTTTPKTYEQY
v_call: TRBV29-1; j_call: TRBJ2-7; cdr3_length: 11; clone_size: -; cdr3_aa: SALSGNTYEQY
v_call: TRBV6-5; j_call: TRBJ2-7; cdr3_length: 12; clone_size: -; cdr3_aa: ASSPGLAGYEQY
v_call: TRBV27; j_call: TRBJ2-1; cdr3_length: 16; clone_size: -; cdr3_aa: ASSLTLFTMTDNNEQF
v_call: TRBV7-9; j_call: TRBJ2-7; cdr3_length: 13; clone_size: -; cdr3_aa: ASSHGKGASYEQY
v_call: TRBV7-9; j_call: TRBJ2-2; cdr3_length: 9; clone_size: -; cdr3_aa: ASSRTGELF
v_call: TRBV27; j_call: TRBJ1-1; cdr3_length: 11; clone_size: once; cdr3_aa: ASSLGRATEAF
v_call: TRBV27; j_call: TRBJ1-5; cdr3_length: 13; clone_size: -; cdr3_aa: ASSLSRGANQPQH
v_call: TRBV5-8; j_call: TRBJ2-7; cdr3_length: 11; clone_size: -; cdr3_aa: ASSLAPQREQY
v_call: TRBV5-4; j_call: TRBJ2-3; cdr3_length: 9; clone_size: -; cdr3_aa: ASSLSDTQY
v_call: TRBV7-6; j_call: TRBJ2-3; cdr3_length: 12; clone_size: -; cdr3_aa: ASSQDFTTDTQY
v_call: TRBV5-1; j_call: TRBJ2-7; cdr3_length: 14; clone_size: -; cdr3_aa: ASSSLPGQGYYEQY
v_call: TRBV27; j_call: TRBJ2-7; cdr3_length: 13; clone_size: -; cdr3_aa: ASSLRGHISYEQY
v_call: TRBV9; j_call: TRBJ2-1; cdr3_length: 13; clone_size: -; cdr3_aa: ASSADKSSYNEQF
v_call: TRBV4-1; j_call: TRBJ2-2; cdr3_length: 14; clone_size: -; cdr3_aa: ASSQDLQAPDGELF
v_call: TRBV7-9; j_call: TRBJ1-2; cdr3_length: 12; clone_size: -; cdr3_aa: ASSLVTKDYGYT
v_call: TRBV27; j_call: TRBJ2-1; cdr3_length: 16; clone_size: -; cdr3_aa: ASSYGTSGRVSYNEQF
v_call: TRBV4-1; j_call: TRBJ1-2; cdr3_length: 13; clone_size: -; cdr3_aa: ASSQDPGLNYGYT
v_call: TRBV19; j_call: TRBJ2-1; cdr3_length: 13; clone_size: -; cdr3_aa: ASSDQREGRDEQF
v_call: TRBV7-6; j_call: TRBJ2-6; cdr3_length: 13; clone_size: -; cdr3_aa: ASSLAGSGANVLT
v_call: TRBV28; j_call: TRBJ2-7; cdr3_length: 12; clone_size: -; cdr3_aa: ASSYGGGSYEQY
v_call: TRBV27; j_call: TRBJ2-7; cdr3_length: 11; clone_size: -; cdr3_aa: ASSFGSRSEQY
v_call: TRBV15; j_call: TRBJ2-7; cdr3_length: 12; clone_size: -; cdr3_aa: ATSRERGPYEQY